This T cell receptor beta chain was captured by sequencing in a study of monozygotic twins with inflammatory bowel disease. TCRdb re-called the 5' RACE reads; every CDR3 protein appears as one record, without DNA. The listing contains a few hundred thousand distinct CDR3 sequences. Germline CDR1 is SGHRS and CDR2 is YFSETQ. The CDR3 contains 14 residues. The sample comprised blood. The J gene is TRBJ1-1, the V gene TRBV5-1. The TCR originated in a human donor with ulcerative colitis or Crohn's disease, or a healthy co-twin of an affected twin (not recorded which). CDR3 residues: CASSLFGKEAEAFF.